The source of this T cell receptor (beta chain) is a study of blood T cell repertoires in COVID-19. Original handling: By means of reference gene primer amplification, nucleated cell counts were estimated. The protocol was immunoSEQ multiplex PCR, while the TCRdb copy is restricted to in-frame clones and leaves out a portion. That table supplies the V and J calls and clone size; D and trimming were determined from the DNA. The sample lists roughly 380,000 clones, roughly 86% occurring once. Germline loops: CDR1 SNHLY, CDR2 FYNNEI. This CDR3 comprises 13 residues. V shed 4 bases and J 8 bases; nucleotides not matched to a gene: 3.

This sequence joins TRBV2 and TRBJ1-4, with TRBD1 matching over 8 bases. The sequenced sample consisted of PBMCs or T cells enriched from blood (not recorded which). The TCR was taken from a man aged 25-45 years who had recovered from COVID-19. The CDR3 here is CASSADRGEKLFF. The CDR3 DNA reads TGTGCCAGCAGTGCCGACAGGGGAGAAAAACTGTTTTTT.